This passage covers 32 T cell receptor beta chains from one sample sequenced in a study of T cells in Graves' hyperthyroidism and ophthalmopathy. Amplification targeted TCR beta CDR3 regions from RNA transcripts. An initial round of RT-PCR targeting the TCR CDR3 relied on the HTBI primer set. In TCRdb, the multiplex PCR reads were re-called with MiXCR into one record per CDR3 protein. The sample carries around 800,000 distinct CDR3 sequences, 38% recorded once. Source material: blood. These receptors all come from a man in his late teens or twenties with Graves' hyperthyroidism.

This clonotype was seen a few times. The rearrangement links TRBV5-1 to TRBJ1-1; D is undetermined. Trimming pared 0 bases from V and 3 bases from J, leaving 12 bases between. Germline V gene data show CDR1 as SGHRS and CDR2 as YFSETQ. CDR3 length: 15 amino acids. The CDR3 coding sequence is TGCGCCAGCAGCTTGGGGTCGGAAGTTGACACTGAAGCTTTCTTT. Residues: CASSLGSEVDTEAFF. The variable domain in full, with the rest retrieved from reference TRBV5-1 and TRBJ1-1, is KAGVTQTPRYLIKTRGQQVTLSCSPISGHRSVSWYQQTPGQGLQFLFEYFSETQRNKGNFPGRFSGRQFSNSRSEMNVSTLELGDSALYLCASSLGSEVDTEAFFGQGTRLTVV.

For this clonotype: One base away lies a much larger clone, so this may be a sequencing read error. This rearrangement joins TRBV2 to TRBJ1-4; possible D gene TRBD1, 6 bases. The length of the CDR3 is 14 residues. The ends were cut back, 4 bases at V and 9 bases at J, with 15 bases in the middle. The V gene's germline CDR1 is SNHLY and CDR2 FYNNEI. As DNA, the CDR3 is TGTGCCAGCAGTGGCCGGGACATCCGCCAAAAACTGTTTTTT. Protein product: CASSGRDIRQKLFF.

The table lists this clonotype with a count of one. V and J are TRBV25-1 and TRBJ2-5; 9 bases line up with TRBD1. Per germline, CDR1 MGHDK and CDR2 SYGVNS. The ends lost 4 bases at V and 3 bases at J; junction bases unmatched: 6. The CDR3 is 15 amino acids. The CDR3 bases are TGTGCCAGCAGTGCGTTGACAGGGGGAGAAGAGACCCAGTACTTC. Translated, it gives CASSALTGGEETQYF.

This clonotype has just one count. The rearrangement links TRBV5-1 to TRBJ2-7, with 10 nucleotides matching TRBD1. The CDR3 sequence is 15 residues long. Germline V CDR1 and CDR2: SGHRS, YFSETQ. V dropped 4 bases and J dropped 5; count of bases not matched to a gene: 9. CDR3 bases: TGCGCCAGCAGCCAAGTCGGGACAGGGGTCCACGAGCAGTACTTC. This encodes CASSQVGTGVHEQYF.

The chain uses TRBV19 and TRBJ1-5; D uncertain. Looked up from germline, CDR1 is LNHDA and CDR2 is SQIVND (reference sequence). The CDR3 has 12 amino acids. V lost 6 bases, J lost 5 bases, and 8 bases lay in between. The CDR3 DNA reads TGTGCCAGTAGCGCCTTGGATCAGCCCCAGCATTTT. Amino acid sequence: CASSALDQPQHF.

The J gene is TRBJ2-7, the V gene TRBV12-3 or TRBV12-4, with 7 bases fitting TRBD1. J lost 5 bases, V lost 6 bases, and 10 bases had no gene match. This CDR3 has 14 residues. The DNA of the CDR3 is TGTGCCAGCAGCGCCGGGACAGTCCCCAACGAGCAGTACTTC. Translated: CASSAGTVPNEQYF.

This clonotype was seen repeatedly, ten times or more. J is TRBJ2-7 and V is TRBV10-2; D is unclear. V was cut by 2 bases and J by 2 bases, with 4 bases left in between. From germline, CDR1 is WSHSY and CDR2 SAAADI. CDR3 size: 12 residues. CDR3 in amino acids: CASSEDTYEQYF. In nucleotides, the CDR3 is TGCGCCAGCAGTGAGGACACCTACGAGCAGTACTTC.

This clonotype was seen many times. The CDR3 sequence is CASSQLDVYQETQYF. CDR3 coding DNA: TGTGCCAGCAGCCAACTAGACGTGTACCAAGAGACCCAGTACTTC. This chain uses TRBV7-8 with TRBJ2-5; tentatively, D is TRBD2 (5 bases). There are 15 residues in the CDR3. V shed 5 bases and J shed 0 bases, with 13 bases lying between them. The germline V gene encodes CDR1 SGHVS and CDR2 FQNEAQ.

CDR3 sequence reads: CASSFKGRGFF. The DNA of the CDR3 is TGTGCCAGCAGCTTCAAGGGCCGTGGTTTCTTT. J is TRBJ1-1 and V is TRBV7-8; D gene unclear. Germline assignment: CDR1 SGHVS and CDR2 FQNEAQ. With 3 bases removed from V and 13 bases from J, the gap between germline ends came to 12 bases. CDR3 length equals 11 residues.

The CDR3 here is CASSSGPGTEPYEQYF. The CDR3 nucleotides read TGTGCCAGCAGCTCGGGACCCGGGACAGAACCCTACGAGCAGTACTTC. This chain joins TRBV7-3 and TRBJ2-7; TRBD1 matches at 7 bases. Per germline, CDR1 SGHTA and CDR2 FQGTGA. V gave up 4 bases and J gave up 2 bases; unmatched junction bases: 11. CDR3 length: 16 residues.

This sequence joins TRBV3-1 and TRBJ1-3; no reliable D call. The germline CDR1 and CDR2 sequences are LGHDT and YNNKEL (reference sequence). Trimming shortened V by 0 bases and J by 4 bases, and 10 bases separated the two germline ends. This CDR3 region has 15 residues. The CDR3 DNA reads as TGTGCCAGCAGCCAAGAAGGAGAGAGAGGAAACACCATATATTTT. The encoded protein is CASSQEGERGNTIYF.

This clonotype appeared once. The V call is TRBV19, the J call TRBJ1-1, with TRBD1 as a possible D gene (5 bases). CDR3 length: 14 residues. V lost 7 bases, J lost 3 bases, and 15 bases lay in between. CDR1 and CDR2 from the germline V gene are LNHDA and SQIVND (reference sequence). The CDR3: CASTPAGGDTEAFF. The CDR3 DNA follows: TGTGCCAGTACCCCCGCGGGGGGGGACACTGAAGCTTTCTTT.

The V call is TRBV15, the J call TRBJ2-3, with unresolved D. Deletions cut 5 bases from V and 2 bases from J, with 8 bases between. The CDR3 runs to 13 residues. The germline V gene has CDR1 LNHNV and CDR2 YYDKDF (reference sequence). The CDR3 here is CATSARNTDTQYF. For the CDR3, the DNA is TGTGCCACCAGCGCTCGGAACACAGATACGCAGTATTTT.

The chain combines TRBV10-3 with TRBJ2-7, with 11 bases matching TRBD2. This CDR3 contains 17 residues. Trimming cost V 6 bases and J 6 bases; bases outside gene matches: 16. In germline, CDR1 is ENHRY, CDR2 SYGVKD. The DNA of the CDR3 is TGTGCCATCAGATACGATAGCGGGGGGGAGCGGGCTGGCGAGCAGTACTTC. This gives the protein CAIRYDSGGERAGEQYF.

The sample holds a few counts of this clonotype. CDR3 loop: CASTRSAGANYGYTF. For the CDR3, the DNA is TGTGCCAGCACCAGATCGGCAGGGGCTAACTATGGCTACACCTTC. This chain joins TRBV6-4 and TRBJ1-2, with TRBD1 as a possible D gene (6 bases). The germline V gene encodes CDR1 MRHNA and CDR2 SNTAGT. V was clipped by 7 bases and J by 0 bases, with 15 bases between them. The CDR3 contains 15 residues.

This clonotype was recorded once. The CDR3 sequence is CASSPTPGQGGYTF. The CDR3 nucleotides read TGTGCCAGCAGCCCTACACCGGGACAGGGCGGCTACACCTTC. The chain joins TRBV7-2 to TRBJ1-2; 9 bases match TRBD1. Germline CDR1 reads SGHTA; CDR2 reads FQGNSA. The CDR3 consists of 14 residues. With V trimmed by 5 bases and J by 8 bases, 9 bases remained unmatched.

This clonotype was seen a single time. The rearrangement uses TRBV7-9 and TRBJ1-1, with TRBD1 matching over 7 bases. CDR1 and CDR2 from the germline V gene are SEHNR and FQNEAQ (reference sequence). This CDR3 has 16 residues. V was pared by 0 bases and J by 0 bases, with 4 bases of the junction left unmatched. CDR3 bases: TGTGCCAGCAGCTTAGCCGGGACAGACTTGAACACTGAAGCTTTCTTT. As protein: CASSLAGTDLNTEAFF.

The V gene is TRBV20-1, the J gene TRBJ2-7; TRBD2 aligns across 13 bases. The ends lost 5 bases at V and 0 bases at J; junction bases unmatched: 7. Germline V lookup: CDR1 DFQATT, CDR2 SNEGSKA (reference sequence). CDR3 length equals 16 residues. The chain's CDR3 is CSASSGLAGSSYEQYF. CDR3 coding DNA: TGCAGTGCTTCCTCGGGACTAGCGGGGAGCTCCTACGAGCAGTACTTC.

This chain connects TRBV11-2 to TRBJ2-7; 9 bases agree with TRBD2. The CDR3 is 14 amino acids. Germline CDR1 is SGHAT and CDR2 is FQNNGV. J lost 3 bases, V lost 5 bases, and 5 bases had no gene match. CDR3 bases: TGTGCCAGCAGCACCGGGACTAGCCACTACGAGCAGTACTTC. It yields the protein CASSTGTSHYEQYF.

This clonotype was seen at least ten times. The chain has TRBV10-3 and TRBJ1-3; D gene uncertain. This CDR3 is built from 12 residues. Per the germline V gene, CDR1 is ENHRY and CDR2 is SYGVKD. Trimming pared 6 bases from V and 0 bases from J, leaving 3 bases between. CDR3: CAIRSSGNTIYF. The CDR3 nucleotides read TGTGCCATCAGGAGCTCTGGAAACACCATATATTTT.

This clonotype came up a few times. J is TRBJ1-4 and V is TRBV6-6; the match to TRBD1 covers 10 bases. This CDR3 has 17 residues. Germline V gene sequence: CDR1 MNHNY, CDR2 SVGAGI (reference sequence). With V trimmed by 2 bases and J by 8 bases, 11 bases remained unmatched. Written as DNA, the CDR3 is TGTGCCAGCAGTTACGACGAAGGGACAGGGGTTAACGAAAAACTGTTTTTT. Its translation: CASSYDEGTGVNEKLFF.

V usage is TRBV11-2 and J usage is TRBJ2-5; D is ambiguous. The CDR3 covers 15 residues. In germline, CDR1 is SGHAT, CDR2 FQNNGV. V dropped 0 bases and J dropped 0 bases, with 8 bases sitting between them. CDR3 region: CASSLERVNQETQYF. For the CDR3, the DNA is TGTGCCAGCAGCTTAGAACGGGTAAACCAAGAGACCCAGTACTTC.

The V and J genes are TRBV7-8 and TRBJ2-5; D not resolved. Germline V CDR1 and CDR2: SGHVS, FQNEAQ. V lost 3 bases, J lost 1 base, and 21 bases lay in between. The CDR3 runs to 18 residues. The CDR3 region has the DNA TGTGCCAGCAGCTTCGACGACACCCTATATGGGTTCCAAGAGACCCAGTACTTC. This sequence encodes CASSFDDTLYGFQETQYF.

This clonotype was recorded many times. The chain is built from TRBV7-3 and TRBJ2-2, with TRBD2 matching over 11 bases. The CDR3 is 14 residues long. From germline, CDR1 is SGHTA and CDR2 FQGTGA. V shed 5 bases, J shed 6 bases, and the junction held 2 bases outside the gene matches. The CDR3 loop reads CASSMTSGAGELFF. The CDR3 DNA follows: TGTGCCAGCAGCATGACTAGCGGGGCCGGGGAGCTGTTTTTT.

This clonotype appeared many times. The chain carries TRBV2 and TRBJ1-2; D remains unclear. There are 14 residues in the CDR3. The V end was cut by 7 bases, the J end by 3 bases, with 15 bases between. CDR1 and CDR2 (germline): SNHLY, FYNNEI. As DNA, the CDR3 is TGTGCCAGCACGAGGGTGTACAGTGACTATGGCTACACCTTC. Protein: CASTRVYSDYGYTF.

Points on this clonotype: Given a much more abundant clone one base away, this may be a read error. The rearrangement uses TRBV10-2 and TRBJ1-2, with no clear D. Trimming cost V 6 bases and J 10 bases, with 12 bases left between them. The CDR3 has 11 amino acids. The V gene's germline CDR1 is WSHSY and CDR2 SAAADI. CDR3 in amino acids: CASRTIGYYTF. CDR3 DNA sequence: TGCGCCAGCAGAACGATAGGGTACTACACCTTC.

CDR3 sequence (DNA): TGCAGCGTTTTAGGGGAATTCAGCTCCTACGAGCAGTACTTC. This gives the protein CSVLGEFSSYEQYF. The V gene is TRBV29-1, the J gene TRBJ2-7; D is possibly TRBD1 (5 bases). The CDR3 loop spans 14 amino acids. The germline CDR1 and CDR2 sequences are SQVTM and ANQGSEA. V was cut by 5 bases and J by 0 bases, with 14 bases left in between.

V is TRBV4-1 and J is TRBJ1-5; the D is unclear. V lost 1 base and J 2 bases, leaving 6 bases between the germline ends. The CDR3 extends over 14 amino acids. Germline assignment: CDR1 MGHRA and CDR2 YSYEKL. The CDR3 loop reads CASSQVERNQPQHF. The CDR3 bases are TGCGCCAGCAGCCAAGTCGAGCGCAATCAGCCCCAGCATTTT.

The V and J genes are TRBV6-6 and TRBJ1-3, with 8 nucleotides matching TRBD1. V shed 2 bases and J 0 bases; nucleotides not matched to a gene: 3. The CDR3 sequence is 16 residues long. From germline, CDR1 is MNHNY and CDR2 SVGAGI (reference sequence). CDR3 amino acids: CASSYGTGHSGNTIYF. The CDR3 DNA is TGTGCCAGCAGTTACGGGACAGGACACTCTGGAAACACCATATATTTT.

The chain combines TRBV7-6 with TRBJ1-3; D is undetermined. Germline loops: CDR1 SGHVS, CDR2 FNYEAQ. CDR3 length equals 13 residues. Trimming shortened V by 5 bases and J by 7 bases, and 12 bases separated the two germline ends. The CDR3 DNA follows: TGTGCCAGCAGCCGACGATTGGGGAACACCATATATTTT. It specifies CASSRRLGNTIYF. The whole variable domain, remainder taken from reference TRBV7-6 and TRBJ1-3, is GAGVSQSPRYKVTKRGQDVALRCDPISGHVSLYWYRQALGQGPEFLTYFNYEAQQDKSGLPNDRFSAERPEGSISTLTIQRTEQRDSAMYRCASSRRLGNTIYFGEGSWLTVV.

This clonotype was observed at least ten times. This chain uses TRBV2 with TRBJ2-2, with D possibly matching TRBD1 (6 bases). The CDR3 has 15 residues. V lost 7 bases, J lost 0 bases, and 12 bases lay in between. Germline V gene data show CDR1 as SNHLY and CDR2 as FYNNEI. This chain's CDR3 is CASTQTGSNTGELFF. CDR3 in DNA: TGTGCCAGCACCCAGACAGGTTCGAACACCGGGGAGCTGTTTTTT.

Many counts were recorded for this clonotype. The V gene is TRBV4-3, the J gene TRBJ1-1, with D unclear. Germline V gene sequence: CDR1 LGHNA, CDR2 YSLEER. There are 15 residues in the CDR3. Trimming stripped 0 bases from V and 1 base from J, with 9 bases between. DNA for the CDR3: TGCGCCAGCAGCCAAGATCGGGCGGGGAACACTGAAGCTTTCTTT. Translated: CASSQDRAGNTEAFF.